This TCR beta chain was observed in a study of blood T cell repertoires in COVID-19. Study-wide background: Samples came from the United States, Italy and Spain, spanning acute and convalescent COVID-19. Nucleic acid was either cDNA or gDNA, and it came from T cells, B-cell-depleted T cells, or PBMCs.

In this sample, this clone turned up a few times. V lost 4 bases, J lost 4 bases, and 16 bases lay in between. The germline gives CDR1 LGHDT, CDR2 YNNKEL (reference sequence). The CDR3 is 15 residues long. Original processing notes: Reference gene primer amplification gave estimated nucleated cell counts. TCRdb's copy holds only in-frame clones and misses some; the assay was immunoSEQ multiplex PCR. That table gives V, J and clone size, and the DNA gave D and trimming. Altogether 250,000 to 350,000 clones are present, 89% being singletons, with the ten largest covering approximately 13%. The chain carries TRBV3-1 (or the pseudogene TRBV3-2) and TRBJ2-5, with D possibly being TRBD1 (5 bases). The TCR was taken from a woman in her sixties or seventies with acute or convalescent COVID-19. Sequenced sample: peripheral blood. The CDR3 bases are TGTGCCAGCAGCCCTTCAGGCCAGGGTTCAGAGACCCAGTACTTC. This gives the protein CASSPSGQGSETQYF.